The sequence of this T cell receptor (beta chain) was determined in a study of cytomegalovirus exposure and HLA in healthy donors. The CDR3 contains 14 residues. Germline V CDR1 and CDR2: MNHEY, SMNVEV (reference sequence). Trimming left V 6 bases short and J 9 bases short, with 19 bases between. Primers included in the PCR were 60 Vbeta and 13 Jbeta primers. Generated by immunoSEQ multiplex PCR, the TCRdb table keeps only in-frame clones and is missing some. The sample holds more than 95,000 clones, around 81% seen once. The rearrangement links TRBV27 to TRBJ2-3; a possible D gene is TRBD2 (7 bases). The receptor comes from a woman in her twenties or thirties in good health and CMV-seronegative. The source material was PBMCs. CDR3 sequence reads: CASRGGGGLRTQYF. CDR3 nucleotide sequence: TGTGCCAGCAGGGGGGGAGGGGGGTTGAGAACGCAGTATTTT.